The text below deals with one TCR beta chain. The specificity of this receptor is unknown. No much larger clone exists at a distance of one base, and base qualities are not known. For repertoire sequencing, TCR beta CDR3 regions were amplified from RNA transcripts. The first round of RT-PCR was done with HTBI primers and the Qiagen OneStep RT-PCR kit, and was followed by a second round of multiplex PCR, then size selection and purification. Sequencing of the libraries was carried out on an Illumina HiSeq2000 in paired-end mode with 100 bp reads. The paper's data handling went like this. SOAPnuke was used for read processing, and reads with adapters, uncalled bases, a mean Phred below 15, or no exact constant-primer or identifier match were discarded. COPE v1.2.5 was used to merge high-quality paired reads. Unique nucleotide sequences were defined as clonotypes and aligned to IMGT TRB V, D and J references using MiTCR v1.1. The analysis was limited to V-J combinations with a frequency above 0.0001, which together covered more than 99% of repertoires. For each V-J combination, a TCR clonal expansion and chaos score was defined as F50 clonal expansion divided by the chaos observed in the TCRdist matrix. Welch's t-statistics and random forest were used to reduce the features to some 13 V-J combinations, which were then used as input to a naive Bayes classifier. The similarity between thyroid and blood repertoires was quantified using the Morisita-Horn index. The public sequencing data were trimmed at Q25 with fastp and processed into clonotypes with MiXCR by TCRdb, which kept only in-frame beta chains. Each CDR3 protein gets just one entry, which takes the most common genes and DNA from the rows behind it. What appears here as the V and J calls and clone size reflects TCRdb's work, not the paper's. Within this sample are approximately 50,000 distinct CDR3 sequences, with 50% of them counted one time only. Roughly a quarter of the sample lies in the top ten.

Ophthalmopathy patients were characterized by moderately to severely active disease, a Clinical Activity Score of at least 3, a NOSPECS grade of at least 4, and a disease duration under 3 months. Patients were excluded if they had other autoimmune diseases, uncontrolled infections, pregnancy or lactation. Diagnosis was based on clinical symptoms, serum thyroxine, TRAb, thyroid ultrasound and orbital computed tomography. Using Ficoll-Paque density gradient centrifugation, PBMCs were isolated from 9.5 to 10 ml of fresh peripheral blood. Total RNA was extracted with Trizol reagent and quality-checked on an Agilent 2100 Bioanalyzer. The source of the sample is a study of Graves' ophthalmopathy and Graves' hyperthyroidism (dated by TCRdb to the late 2010s). Describing the broader study: Peripheral blood samples were taken at the time of initial diagnosis, before any treatment was given. The study used TCR beta repertoire signatures to distinguish Graves' ophthalmopathy from Graves' hyperthyroidism and to predict progression to ophthalmopathy. In total, 135 blood samples were TCR-sequenced: 43 ophthalmopathy, approximately 80 hyperthyroidism and approximately 17 hyperthyroidism-to-ophthalmopathy patients. To explore V-J signatures distinguishing ophthalmopathy from hyperthyroidism, a discovery set of more than 95 patients (43 ophthalmopathy, 55 to 60 stable hyperthyroidism) was enrolled. For independent validation, a separate cohort was made up of 18 to 20 hyperthyroidism patients plus 17 patients who later progressed from hyperthyroidism to ophthalmopathy. In more than five hyperthyroidism patients, the T-cell repertoires found in thyroid tissue were compared with those found in blood. After sampling, hyperthyroidism patients received methimazole starting at 30 mg daily, and ophthalmopathy patients received high-dose intravenous methylprednisolone.

Including cysteine and phenylalanine, the CDR3 has 14 amino acids. CDR3 DNA only is kept here, 42 bases in frame from base 1. Between the V and J ends, shortened by 8 bases and 7 bases respectively, the junction contains 17 bases. The germline V gene sets CDR1 to SNHLY and CDR2 to FYNNEI. Study-level results and caveats: No statistical method was used to set the sample size in advance, and the investigators knew which group each participant was assigned to. In validation, the model predicted ophthalmopathy progression with 55% to 71% sensitivity and approximately 78% specificity; some 13 predicted patients were CT-confirmed with GO in a median of approximately 6.2 months. Most of the expanded thyroid clonotypes with a frequency above 0.001 were also detected in blood, and it was suggested that the thyroid immune response may be reflected by blood repertoires. Ophthalmopathy was separated from stable hyperthyroidism by the 13-signature model with roughly 87% sensitivity and about 83% specificity in cross-validation and with 80%/75% in the test set.

Sequenced: peripheral blood. The receptor comes from an adult man with Graves' ophthalmopathy. The rearrangement joined TRBV2 to TRBJ1-4; a tentative D call is TRBD1 (5 bases match). The CDR3 is CASDRAGLAEKLFF. The DNA sequence is as follows: TGTGCCAGCGATAGGGCAGGGTTGGCTGAAAAACTGTTTTTT.